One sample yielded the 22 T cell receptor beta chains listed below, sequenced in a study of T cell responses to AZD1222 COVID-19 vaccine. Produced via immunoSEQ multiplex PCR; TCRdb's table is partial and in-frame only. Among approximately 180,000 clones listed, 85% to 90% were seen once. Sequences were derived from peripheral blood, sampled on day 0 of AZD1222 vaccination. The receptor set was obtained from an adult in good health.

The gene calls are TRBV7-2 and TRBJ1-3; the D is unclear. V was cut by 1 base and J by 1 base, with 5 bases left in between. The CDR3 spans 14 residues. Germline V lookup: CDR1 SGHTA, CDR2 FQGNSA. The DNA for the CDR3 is TGTGCCAGCAGCTTAGGGGCTTCTGGAAACACCATATATTTT. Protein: CASSLGASGNTIYF.

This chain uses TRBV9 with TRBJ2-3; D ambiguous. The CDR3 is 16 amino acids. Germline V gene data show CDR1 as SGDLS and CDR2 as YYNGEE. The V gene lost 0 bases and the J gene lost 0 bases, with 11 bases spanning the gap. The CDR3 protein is CASSVVGRMSTDTQYF. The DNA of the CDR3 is TGTGCCAGCAGCGTAGTAGGTCGGATGAGCACAGATACGCAGTATTTT. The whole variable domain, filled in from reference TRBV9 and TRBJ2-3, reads DSGVTQTPKHLITATGQRVTLRCSPRSGDLSVYWYQQSLDQGLQFLIQYYNGEERAKGNILERFSAQQFPDLHSELNLSSLELGDSALYFCASSVVGRMSTDTQYFGPGTRLTVL.

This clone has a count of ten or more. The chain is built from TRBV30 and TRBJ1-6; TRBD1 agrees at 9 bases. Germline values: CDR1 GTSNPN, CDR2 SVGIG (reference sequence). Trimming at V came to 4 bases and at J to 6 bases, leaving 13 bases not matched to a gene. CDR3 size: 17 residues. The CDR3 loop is CAWKNLGTGIGNSPLHF. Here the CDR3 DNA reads TGTGCCTGGAAAAACCTCGGGACAGGGATTGGTAATTCACCCCTCCACTTT.

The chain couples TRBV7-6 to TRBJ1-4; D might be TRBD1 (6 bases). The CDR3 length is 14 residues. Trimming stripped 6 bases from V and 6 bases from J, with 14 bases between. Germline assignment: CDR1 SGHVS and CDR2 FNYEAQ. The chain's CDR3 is CASRKGVADEKLFF. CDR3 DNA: TGTGCCAGCAGAAAGGGGGTAGCGGATGAAAAACTGTTTTTT.

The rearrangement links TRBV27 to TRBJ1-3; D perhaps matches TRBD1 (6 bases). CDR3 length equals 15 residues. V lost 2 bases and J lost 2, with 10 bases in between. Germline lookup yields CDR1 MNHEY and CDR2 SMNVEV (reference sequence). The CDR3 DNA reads TGTGCCAGCAGTTTAATAGGGGGGACTGGAAACACCATATATTTT. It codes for CASSLIGGTGNTIYF.

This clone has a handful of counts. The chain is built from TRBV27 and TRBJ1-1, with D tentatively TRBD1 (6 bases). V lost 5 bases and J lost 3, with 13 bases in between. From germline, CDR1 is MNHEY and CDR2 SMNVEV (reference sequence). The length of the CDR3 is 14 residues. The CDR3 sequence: CASSPGKGDTEAFF. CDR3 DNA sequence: TGTGCCAGCAGTCCCGGCAAGGGGGACACTGAAGCTTTCTTT.

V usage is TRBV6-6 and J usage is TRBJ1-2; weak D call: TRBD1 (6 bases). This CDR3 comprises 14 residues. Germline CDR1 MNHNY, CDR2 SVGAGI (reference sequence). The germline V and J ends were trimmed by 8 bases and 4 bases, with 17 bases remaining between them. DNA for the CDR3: TGTGCCAGCTCGTACAGGGAGGGGACCTATGGCTACACCTTC. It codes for CASSYREGTYGYTF.

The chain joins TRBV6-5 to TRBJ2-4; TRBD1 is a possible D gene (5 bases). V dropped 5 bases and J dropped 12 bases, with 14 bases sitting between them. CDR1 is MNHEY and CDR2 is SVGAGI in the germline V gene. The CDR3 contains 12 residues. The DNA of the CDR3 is TGTGCCAGCAGTACAGGATTAACCTCTCAGTACTTC. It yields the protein CASSTGLTSQYF.

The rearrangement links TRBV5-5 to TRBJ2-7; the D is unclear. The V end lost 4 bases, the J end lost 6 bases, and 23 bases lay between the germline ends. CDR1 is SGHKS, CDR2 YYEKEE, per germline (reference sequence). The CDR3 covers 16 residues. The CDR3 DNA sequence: TGTGCCAGCAGCCCGTTTCTGGTGAGGTCGTCCGGCGAGCAGTACTTC. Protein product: CASSPFLVRSSGEQYF.

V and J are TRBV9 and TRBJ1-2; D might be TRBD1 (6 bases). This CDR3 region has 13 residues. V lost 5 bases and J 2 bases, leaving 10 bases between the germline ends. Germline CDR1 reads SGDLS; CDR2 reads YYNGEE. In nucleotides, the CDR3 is TGTGCCAGCAGTCCACAGGGAAACTATGGCTACACCTTC. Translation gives CASSPQGNYGYTF.

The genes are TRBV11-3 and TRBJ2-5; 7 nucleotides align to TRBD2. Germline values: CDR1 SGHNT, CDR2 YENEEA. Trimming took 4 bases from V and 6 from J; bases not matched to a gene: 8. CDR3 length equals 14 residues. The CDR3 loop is CASSSAGAAKTQYF. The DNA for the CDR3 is TGTGCCAGCAGCTCTGCGGGAGCGGCAAAGACCCAGTACTTC.

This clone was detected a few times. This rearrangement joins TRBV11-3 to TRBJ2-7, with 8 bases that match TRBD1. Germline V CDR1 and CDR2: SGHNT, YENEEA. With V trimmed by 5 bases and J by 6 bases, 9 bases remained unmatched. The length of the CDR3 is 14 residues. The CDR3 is CASSVGQAIGEQYF. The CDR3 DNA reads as TGTGCCAGCAGCGTGGGACAGGCTATAGGCGAGCAGTACTTC.

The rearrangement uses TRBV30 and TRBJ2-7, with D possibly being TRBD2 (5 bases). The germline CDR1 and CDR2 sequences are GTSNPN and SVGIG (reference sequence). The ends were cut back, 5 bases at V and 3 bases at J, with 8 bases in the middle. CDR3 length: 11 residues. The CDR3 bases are TGTGCCTGGGCTGCGGGCTACGAGCAGTACTTC. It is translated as CAWAAGYEQYF.

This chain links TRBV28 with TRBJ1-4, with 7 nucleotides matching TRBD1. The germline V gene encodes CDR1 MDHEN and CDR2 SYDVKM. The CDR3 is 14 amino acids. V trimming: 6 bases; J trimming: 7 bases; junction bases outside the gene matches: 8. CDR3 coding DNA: TGTGCCAGCAGCCGAAGGGGGCTAAGTGAAAAACTGTTTTTT. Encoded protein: CASSRRGLSEKLFF.

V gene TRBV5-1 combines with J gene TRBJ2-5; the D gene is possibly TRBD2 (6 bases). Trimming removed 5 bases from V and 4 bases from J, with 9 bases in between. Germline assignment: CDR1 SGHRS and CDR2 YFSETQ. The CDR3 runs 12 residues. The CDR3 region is CASSLEGETQYF. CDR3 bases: TGCGCCAGCAGTCTGGAGGGAGAGACCCAGTACTTC.

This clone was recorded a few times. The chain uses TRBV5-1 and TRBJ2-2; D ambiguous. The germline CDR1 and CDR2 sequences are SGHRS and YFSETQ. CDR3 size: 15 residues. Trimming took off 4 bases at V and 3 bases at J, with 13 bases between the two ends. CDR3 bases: TGCGCCAGCAGCGATCGCAGACACTACACCGGGGAGCTGTTTTTT. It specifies CASSDRRHYTGELFF.

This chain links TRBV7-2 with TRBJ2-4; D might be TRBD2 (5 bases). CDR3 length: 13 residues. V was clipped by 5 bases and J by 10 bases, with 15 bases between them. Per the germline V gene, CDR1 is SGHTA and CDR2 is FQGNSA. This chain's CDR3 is CASSARGLEIQYF. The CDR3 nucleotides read TGTGCCAGCAGCGCCCGGGGTCTTGAGATTCAGTACTTC.

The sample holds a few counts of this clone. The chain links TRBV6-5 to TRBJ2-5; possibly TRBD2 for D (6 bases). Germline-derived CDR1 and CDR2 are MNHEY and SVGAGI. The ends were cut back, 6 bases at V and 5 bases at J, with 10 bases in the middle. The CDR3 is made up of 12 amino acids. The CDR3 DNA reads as TGTGCCAGCAGCTTAGCGGAGGAGACCCAGTACTTC. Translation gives CASSLAEETQYF.

The CDR3 here is CASTPARVDEQYF. CDR3 nucleotides: TGTGCCAGCACCCCGGCTCGGGTCGACGAGCAGTACTTC. The rearrangement joins TRBV5-6 to TRBJ2-7; D is unresolved. Germline V gene sequence: CDR1 SGHDT, CDR2 YYEEEE. The V end was cut by 6 bases, the J end by 5 bases, with 15 bases between. CDR3 size: 13 residues.

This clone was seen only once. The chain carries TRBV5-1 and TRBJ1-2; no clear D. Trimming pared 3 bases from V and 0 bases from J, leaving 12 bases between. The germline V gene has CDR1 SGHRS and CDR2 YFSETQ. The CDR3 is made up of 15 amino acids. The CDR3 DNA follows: TGCGCCAGCAGCTCCGGTCCCGCTACTAACTATGGCTACACCTTC. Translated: CASSSGPATNYGYTF.

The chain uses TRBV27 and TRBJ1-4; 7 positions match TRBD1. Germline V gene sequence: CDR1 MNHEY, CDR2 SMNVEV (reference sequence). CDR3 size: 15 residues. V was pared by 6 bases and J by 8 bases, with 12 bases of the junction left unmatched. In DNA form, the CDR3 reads TGTGCCAGCAGGCGTAGACAGGGAGTCGAGGAAAAACTGTTTTTT. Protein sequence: CASRRRQGVEEKLFF.

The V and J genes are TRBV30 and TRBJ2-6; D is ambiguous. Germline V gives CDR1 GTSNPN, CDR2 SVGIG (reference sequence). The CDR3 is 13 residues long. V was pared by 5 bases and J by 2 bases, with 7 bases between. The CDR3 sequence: CAWVNPGANVLTF. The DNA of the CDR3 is TGTGCCTGGGTGAATCCTGGGGCCAACGTCCTGACTTTC.